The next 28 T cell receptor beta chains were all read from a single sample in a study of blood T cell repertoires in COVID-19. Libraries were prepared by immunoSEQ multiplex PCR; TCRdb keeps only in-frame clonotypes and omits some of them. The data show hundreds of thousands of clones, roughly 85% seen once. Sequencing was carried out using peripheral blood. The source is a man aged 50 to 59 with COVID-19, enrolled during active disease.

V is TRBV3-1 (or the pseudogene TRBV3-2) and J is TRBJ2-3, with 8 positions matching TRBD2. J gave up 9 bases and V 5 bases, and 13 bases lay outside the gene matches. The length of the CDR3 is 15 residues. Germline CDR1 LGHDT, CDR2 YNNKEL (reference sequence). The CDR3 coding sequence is TGTGCCAGCAGCGCAGGGCGGGGGGCCTATCGAACGCAGTATTTT. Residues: CASSAGRGAYRTQYF.

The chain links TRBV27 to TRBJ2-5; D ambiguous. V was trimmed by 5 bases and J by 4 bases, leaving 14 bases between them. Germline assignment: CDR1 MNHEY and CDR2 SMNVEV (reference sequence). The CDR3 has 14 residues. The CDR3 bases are TGTGCCAGCAGTCCCGCAACTACGGGAGAGACCCAGTACTTC. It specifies CASSPATTGETQYF.

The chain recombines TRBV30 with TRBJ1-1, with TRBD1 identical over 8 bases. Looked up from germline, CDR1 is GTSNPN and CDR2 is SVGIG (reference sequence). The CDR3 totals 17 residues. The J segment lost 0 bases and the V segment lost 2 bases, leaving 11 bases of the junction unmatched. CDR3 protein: CAWSPDRGASMNTEAFF. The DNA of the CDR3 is TGTGCCTGGAGTCCCGACAGGGGCGCTTCGATGAACACTGAAGCTTTCTTT.

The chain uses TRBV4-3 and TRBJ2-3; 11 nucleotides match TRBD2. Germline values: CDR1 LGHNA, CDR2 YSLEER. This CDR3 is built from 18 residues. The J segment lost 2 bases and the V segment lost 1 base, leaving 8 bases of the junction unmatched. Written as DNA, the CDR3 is TGCGCCAGCAGCCAAGGGGCCCCACTAGCGGGGGCCACAGATACGCAGTATTTT. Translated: CASSQGAPLAGATDTQYF.

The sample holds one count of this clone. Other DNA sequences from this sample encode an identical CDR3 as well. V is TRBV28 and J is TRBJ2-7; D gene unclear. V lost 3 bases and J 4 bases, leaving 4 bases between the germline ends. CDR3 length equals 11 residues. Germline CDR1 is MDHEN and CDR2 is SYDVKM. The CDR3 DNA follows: TGTGCCAGCAGTTTCGGTTACGAGCAGTACTTC. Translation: CASSFGYEQYF.

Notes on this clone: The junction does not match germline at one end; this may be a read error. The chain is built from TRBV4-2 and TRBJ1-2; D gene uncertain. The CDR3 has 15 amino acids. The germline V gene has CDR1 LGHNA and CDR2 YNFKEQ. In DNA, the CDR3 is TGTGCCAGCAACCAAGATCAGGTTGCTAACTATGGCTACACCTTC. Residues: CASNQDQVANYGYTF.

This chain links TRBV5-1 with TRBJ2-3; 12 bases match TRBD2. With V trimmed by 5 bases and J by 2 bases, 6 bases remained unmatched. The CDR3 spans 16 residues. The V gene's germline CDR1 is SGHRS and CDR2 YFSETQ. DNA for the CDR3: TGCGCCAGCAGGAAAGGACTAGCGGGGACCACAGATACGCAGTATTTT. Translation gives CASRKGLAGTTDTQYF. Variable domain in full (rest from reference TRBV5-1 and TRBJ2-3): KAGVTQTPRYLIKTRGQQVTLSCSPISGHRSVSWYQQTPGQGLQFLFEYFSETQRNKGNFPGRFSGRQFSNSRSEMNVSTLELGDSALYLCASRKGLAGTTDTQYFGPGTRLTVL.

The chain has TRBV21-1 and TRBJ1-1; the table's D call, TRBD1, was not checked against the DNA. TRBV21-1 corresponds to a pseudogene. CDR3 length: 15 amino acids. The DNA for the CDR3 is TGTGCCAGCAGCAAAGAGTGCGGACAGAGGACTGAAGCTTTCTTT. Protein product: CASSKECGQRTEAFF.

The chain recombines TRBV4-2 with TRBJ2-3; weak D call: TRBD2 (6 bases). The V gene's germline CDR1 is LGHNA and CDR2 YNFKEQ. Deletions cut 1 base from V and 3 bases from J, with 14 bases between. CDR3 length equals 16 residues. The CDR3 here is CASSQGGTGRTDTQYF. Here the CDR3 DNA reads TGTGCCAGCAGCCAAGGGGGGACTGGCCGTACAGATACGCAGTATTTT.

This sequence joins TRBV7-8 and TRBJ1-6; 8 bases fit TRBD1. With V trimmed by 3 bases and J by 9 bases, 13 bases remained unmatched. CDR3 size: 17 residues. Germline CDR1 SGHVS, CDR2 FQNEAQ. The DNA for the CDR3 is TGTGCCAGCAGCTTCCTAGGACAGGGTCAATCAATTTCACCCCTCCACTTT. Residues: CASSFLGQGQSISPLHF.

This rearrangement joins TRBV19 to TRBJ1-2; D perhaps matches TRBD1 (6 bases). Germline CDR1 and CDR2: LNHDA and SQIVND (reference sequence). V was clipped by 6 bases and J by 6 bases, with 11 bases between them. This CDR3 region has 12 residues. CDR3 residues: CASRTEGDGYTF. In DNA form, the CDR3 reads TGTGCCAGTAGGACAGAGGGGGATGGCTACACCTTC.

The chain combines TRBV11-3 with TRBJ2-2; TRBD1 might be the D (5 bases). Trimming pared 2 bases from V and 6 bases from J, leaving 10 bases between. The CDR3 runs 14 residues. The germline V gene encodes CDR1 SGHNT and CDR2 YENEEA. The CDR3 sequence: CASSLQGISGELFF. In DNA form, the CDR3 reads TGTGCCAGCAGCTTACAGGGTATATCCGGGGAGCTGTTTTTT.

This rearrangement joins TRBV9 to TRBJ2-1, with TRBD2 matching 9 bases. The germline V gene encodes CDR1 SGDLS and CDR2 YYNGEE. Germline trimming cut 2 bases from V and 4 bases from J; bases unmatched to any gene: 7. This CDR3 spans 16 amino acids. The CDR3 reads CASSVLSGGVYNEQFF. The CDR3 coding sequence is TGTGCCAGCAGCGTCCTTAGCGGGGGAGTTTACAATGAGCAGTTCTTC.

The CDR3 loop is CASSDGQGTDTQYF. As DNA, the CDR3 is TGTGCCAGCAGTGATGGACAGGGGACAGATACGCAGTATTTT. J is TRBJ2-3 and V is TRBV2, with TRBD1 identical over 9 bases. CDR1 SNHLY and CDR2 FYNNEI come from the germline V gene. The V and J ends lost 3 bases and 3 bases, in that order; junction bases with no gene match: 1. This CDR3 has 14 residues.

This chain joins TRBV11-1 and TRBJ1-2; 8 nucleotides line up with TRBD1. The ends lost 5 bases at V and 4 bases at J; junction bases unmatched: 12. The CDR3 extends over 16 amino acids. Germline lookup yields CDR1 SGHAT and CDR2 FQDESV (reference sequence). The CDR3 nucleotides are TGTGCCAGCAGCACCTCGACAGGGGTCCCCTTCTATGGCTACACCTTC. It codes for CASSTSTGVPFYGYTF. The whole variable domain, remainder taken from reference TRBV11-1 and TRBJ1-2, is EAEVAQSPRYKITEKSQAVAFWCDPISGHATLYWYRQILGQGPELLVQFQDESVVDDSQLPKDRFSAERLKGVDSTLKIQPAELGDSAMYLCASSTSTGVPFYGYTFGSGTRLTVV.

The CDR3 DNA reads TGTGCCAGCAGTCCACAGGGGGCTGTTACTGAAGCTTTCTTT. This encodes CASSPQGAVTEAFF. The chain uses TRBV6-5 and TRBJ1-1, with 9 nucleotides matching TRBD1. Germline assignment: CDR1 MNHEY and CDR2 SVGAGI. The V and J ends lost 5 bases and 5 bases, in that order; junction bases with no gene match: 6. The CDR3 length is 14 residues.

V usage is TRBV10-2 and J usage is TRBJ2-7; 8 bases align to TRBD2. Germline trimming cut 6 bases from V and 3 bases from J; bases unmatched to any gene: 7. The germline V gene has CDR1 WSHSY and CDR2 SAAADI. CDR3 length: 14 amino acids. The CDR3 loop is CASSPGLVVYEQYF. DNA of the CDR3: TGCGCCAGCAGCCCGGGACTAGTTGTCTACGAGCAGTACTTC.

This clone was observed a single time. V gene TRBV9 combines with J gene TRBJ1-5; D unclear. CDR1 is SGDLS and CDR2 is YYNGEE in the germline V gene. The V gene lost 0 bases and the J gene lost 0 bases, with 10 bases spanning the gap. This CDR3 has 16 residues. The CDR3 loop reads CASSVVLRNSNQPQHF. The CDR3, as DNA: TGTGCCAGCAGCGTAGTGCTGAGAAATAGCAATCAGCCCCAGCATTTT.

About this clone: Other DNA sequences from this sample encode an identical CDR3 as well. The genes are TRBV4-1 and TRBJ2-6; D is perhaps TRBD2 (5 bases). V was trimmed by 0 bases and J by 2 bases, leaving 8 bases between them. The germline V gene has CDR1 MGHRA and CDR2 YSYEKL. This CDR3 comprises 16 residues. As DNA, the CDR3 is TGCGCCAGCAGCCAAGATCCCGGGGCTGGGGCCAACGTCCTGACTTTC. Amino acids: CASSQDPGAGANVLTF.

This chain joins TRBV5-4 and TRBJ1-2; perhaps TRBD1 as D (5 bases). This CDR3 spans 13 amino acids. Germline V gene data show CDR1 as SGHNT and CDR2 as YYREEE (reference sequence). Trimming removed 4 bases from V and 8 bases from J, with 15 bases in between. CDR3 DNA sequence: TGTGCCAGCAGCCCGATAGGGGCGGTCGGCTACACCTTC. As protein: CASSPIGAVGYTF.

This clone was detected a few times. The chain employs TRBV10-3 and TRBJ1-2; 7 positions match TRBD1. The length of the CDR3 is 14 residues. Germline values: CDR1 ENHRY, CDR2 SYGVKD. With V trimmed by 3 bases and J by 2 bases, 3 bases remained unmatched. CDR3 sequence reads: CAISDRGRNYGYTF. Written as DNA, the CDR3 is TGTGCCATCAGTGACAGGGGGAGGAACTATGGCTACACCTTC.

CDR3 region: CASSPDSYEQYF. For the CDR3, the DNA is TGTGCCAGCAGTCCGGACAGTTACGAGCAGTACTTC. The genes are TRBV28 and TRBJ2-7, with D tentatively TRBD1 (6 bases). Germline lookup yields CDR1 MDHEN and CDR2 SYDVKM. This CDR3 contains 12 residues. V dropped 5 bases and J dropped 4 bases, with 9 bases sitting between them.

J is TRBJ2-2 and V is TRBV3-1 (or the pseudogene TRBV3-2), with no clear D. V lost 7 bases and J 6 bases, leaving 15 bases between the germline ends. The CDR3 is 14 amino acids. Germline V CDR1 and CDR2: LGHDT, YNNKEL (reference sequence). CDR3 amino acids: CASKWQTGAGELFF. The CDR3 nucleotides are TGTGCCAGCAAGTGGCAGACTGGTGCCGGGGAGCTGTTTTTT.

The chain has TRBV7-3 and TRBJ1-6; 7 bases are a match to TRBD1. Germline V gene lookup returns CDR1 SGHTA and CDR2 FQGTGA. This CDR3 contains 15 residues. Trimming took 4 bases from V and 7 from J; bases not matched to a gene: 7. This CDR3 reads CASSSTGTANSPLHF. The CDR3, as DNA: TGTGCCAGCAGCTCCACCGGGACAGCAAATTCACCCCTCCACTTT.

CDR3 residues: CASSHLTSGYNEQFF. CDR3 sequence (DNA): TGCGCCAGCAGCCACCTGACTAGCGGTTACAATGAGCAGTTCTTC. J is TRBJ2-1 and V is TRBV4-1, with 9 nucleotides matching TRBD2. Losses at the gene ends were 3 bases for V and 4 bases for J; bases not matched to a gene: 4. CDR1 MGHRA and CDR2 YSYEKL come from the germline V gene. The CDR3 covers 15 residues.

This chain's CDR3 is CASSLLGWDRGEANYGYTF. The DNA of the CDR3 is TGCGCCAGCAGCTTGTTGGGCTGGGACAGGGGCGAGGCTAACTATGGCTACACCTTC. The chain joins TRBV5-1 to TRBJ1-2; 10 bases match TRBD1. This CDR3 has 19 residues. V shed 1 base, J shed 0 bases, and the junction held 12 bases outside the gene matches. The germline V gene has CDR1 SGHRS and CDR2 YFSETQ.

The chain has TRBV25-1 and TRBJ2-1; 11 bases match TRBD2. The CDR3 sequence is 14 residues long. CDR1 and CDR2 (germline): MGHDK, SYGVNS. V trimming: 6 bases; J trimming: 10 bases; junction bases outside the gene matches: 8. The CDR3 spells CASRASGGPREQFF. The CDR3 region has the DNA TGTGCCAGCAGGGCTAGCGGGGGGCCCCGGGAGCAGTTCTTC.

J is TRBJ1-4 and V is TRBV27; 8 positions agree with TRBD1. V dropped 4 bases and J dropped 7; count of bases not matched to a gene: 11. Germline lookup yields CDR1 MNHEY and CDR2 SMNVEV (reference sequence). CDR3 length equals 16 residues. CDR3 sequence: CASSSIGQGLSEKLFF. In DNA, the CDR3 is TGTGCCAGCAGTTCAATCGGACAGGGCCTTAGTGAAAAACTGTTTTTT.